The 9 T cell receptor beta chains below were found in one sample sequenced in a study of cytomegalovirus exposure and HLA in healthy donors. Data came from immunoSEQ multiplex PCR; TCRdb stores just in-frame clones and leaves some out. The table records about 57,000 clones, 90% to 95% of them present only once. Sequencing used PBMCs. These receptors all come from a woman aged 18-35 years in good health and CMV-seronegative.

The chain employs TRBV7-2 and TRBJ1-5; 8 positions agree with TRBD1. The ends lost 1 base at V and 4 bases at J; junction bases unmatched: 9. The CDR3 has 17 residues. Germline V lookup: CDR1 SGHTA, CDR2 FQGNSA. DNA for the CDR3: TGTGCCAGCAGCTTAGTTGGCCAGGGGGCGATTAATCAGCCCCAGCATTTT. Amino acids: CASSLVGQGAINQPQHF.

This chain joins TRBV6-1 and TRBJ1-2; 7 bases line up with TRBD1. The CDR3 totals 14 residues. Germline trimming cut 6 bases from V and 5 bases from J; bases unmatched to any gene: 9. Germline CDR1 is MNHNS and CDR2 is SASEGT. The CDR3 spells CASSIRDSIYGYTF. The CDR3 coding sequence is TGTGCCAGCAGCATCCGGGACAGCATTTATGGCTACACCTTC.

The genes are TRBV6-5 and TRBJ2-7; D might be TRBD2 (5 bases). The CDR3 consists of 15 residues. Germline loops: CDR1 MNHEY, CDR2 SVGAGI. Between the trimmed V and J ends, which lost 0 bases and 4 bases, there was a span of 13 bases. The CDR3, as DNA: TGTGCCAGCAGTTACTCTGAGGGAGAAGGGTACGAGCAGTACGTC. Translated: CASSYSEGEGYEQYV.

CDR3 in DNA: TGTGCCAGCAGCCGGGAGGGAAATCAATACAATGAGCAGTTCTTC. Translated, it gives CASSREGNQYNEQFF. The gene calls are TRBV2 and TRBJ2-1; 8 bases line up with TRBD2. V gave up 6 bases and J gave up 4 bases; unmatched junction bases: 8. The V gene's germline CDR1 is SNHLY and CDR2 FYNNEI. The CDR3 has 15 amino acids.

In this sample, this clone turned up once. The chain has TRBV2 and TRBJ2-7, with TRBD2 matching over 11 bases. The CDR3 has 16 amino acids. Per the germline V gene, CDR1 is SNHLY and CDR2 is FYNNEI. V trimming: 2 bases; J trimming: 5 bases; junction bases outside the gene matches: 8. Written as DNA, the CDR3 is TGTGCCAGCAGTGAATTCCGACTAGCGGGACTTGACGAGCAGTACGTC. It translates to CASSEFRLAGLDEQYV.

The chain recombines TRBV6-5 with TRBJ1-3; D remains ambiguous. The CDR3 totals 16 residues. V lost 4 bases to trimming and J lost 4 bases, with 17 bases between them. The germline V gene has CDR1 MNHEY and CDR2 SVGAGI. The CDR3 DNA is TGTGCCAGCAGTTCCCCCTGGGAGGCCATGGGAAACACCATATATTTT. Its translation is CASSSPWEAMGNTIYF.

CDR3 DNA sequence: TGTGCCAGCTCACCCTCCGGACAGGGGGTCACTGAAGCTTTCTTT. Protein product: CASSPSGQGVTEAFF. The chain is built from TRBV18 and TRBJ1-1; 10 bases map to TRBD1. J was trimmed by 4 bases and V by 3 bases; bases with no gene match: 5. Germline V gene data show CDR1 as KGHSH and CDR2 as LQKENI. The CDR3 loop spans 15 amino acids.

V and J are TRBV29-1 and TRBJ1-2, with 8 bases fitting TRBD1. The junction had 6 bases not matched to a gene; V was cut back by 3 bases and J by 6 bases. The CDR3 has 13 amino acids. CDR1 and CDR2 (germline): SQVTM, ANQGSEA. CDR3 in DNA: TGCAGCGTTGATCAGGGGGCGCCGAATGGCTACACCTTC. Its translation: CSVDQGAPNGYTF.

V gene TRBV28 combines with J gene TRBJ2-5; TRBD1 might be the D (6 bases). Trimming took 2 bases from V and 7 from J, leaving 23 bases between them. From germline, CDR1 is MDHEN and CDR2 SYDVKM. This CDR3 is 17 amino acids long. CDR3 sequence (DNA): TGTGCCAGCAGTTTACTCTTTACAGGGAATAAAGGAGGGACCCAGTACTTC. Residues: CASSLLFTGNKGGTQYF.